Following are 30 T cell receptor beta chains from one sample sequenced in a study of beta chain features in type 1 diabetes. Every isolated RNA sample was fully reverse transcribed, so sequencing captured expressed TCRB transcripts. TCRdb's table, derived via immunoSEQ multiplex PCR, lists solely in-frame clones and lacks some. The sample contains some 270,000 clones, roughly 11% of which appear only once. Whole-study findings and limits: TCRB CDR3s were moderately but significantly shorter in Type 1 diabetes patients in all four CD4+ subsets.

No antigen has been identified for these receptors. Input material: naive CD4+ T cells from blood. The receptors stem from a man younger than 45 with type 1 diabetes.

For this clone: The sample carries other DNA sequences with the same CDR3. This chain uses TRBV20-1 with TRBJ1-1, with D unclear. In germline, CDR1 is DFQATT, CDR2 SNEGSKA (reference sequence). Trimming pared 5 bases from V and 0 bases from J, leaving 4 bases between. This CDR3 spans 11 amino acids. The CDR3 sequence: CSAPLNTEAFF. For the CDR3, the DNA is TGCAGTGCTCCTCTGAACACTGAAGCTTTCTTT.

In this sample, this clone turned up a few times. The rearrangement uses TRBV7-2 and TRBJ2-5; D might be TRBD1 (5 bases). Germline V gene sequence: CDR1 SGHTA, CDR2 FQGNSA. V was clipped by 4 bases and J by 2 bases, with 11 bases between them. The CDR3 has 14 amino acids. The CDR3 region is CASSYGAGQETQYF. CDR3 DNA sequence: TGTGCCAGCAGCTATGGGGCAGGGCAAGAGACCCAGTACTTC.

Only a few counts were recorded for this clone. The rearrangement uses TRBV29-1 and TRBJ2-2; 9 positions match TRBD1. Germline values: CDR1 SQVTM, CDR2 ANQGSEA. Unmatched junction bases numbered 5, after V lost 4 bases and J lost 8 bases. The CDR3 sequence is 13 residues long. CDR3 residues: CSVGGQGQGELFF. The CDR3 DNA is TGCAGCGTTGGGGGACAGGGTCAGGGGGAGCTGTTTTTT.

The chain uses TRBV7-9 and TRBJ1-1; the match to TRBD1 covers 10 bases. CDR3 length: 16 amino acids. Germline V gene lookup returns CDR1 SEHNR and CDR2 FQNEAQ (reference sequence). Germline trimming cut 2 bases from V and 1 base from J; bases unmatched to any gene: 4. The CDR3 DNA sequence: TGTGCCAGCAGCTTAAGGGACAGGGGAGAGAACACTGAAGCTTTCTTT. It encodes CASSLRDRGENTEAFF.

This clone was counted a few times. This sequence joins TRBV6-4 and TRBJ1-5, with a tentative D call TRBD1 (5 bases). Trimming removed 4 bases from V and 5 bases from J, with 9 bases in between. This CDR3 is built from 13 residues. Germline V gene lookup returns CDR1 MRHNA and CDR2 SNTAGT. CDR3 amino acids: CASSAGTDQPQHF. The CDR3 DNA follows: TGTGCCAGCAGTGCCGGGACTGATCAGCCCCAGCATTTT.

This clone was seen more than once but under ten times. The chain uses TRBV29-1 and TRBJ1-4; maybe TRBD1 (6 bases). Germline V gene lookup returns CDR1 SQVTM and CDR2 ANQGSEA. V dropped 7 bases and J dropped 5 bases, with 14 bases sitting between them. The CDR3 sequence is 13 residues long. The DNA of the CDR3 is TGCAGCGCCACCGGGACAAGAAATGAAAAACTGTTTTTT. Residues: CSATGTRNEKLFF. Complete variable domain (other parts from reference TRBV29-1 and TRBJ1-4): SAVISQKPSRDICQRGTSLTIQCQVDSQVTMMFWYRQQPGQSLTLIATANQGSEATYESGFVIDKFPISRPNLTFSTLTVSNMSPEDSSIYLCSATGTRNEKLFFGSGTQLSVL.

This chain joins TRBV10-3 and TRBJ1-2; TRBD1 might be the D (6 bases). This CDR3 is 13 amino acids long. V lost 4 bases to trimming and J lost 4 bases, with 10 bases between them. Per the germline V gene, CDR1 is ENHRY and CDR2 is SYGVKD. CDR3 loop: CAISAQGPYGYTF. CDR3 coding DNA: TGTGCCATCAGTGCCCAGGGGCCCTATGGCTACACCTTC.

The rearrangement joins TRBV30 to TRBJ1-5; 9 bases are shared with TRBD1. Losses at the gene ends were 7 bases for V and 5 bases for J; bases not matched to a gene: 9. This CDR3 contains 14 residues. Germline CDR1 is GTSNPN and CDR2 is SVGIG (reference sequence). In DNA form, the CDR3 reads TGTGCCTCAACAGGGGGCCGGTGGGATCAGCCCCAGCATTTT. Amino acids: CASTGGRWDQPQHF.

This clone turned up a few times. This chain links TRBV29-1 with TRBJ2-5; TRBD2 might be the D (6 bases). This CDR3 spans 13 amino acids. Germline assignment: CDR1 SQVTM and CDR2 ANQGSEA. Trimming stripped 1 base from V and 4 bases from J, with 10 bases between. CDR3: CSVEVLRGETQYF. In DNA, the CDR3 is TGCAGCGTTGAAGTATTGCGGGGAGAGACCCAGTACTTC.

The rearrangement uses TRBV10-3 and TRBJ2-3; D gene unclear. The ends were cut back, 4 bases at V and 4 bases at J, with 9 bases in the middle. The CDR3 loop spans 13 amino acids. The germline V gene encodes CDR1 ENHRY and CDR2 SYGVKD. The CDR3 nucleotides read TGTGCCATCAGTGCCTCGGCGGCAGATACGCAGTATTTT. Protein sequence: CAISASAADTQYF.

This clone showed up just a few times. The chain uses TRBV6-6 and TRBJ2-1; 7 nucleotides agree with TRBD1. The CDR3 has 15 amino acids. Germline V lookup: CDR1 MNHNY, CDR2 SVGAGI (reference sequence). With 0 bases clipped from V and 8 bases from J, the junction kept 7 bases outside the gene matches. CDR3 sequence: CASSYSRGPGHEQFF. The CDR3 DNA sequence: TGTGCCAGCAGTTACTCGAGGGGGCCGGGCCATGAGCAGTTCTTC.

This chain connects TRBV15 to TRBJ2-5; no clear D. CDR1 is LNHNV and CDR2 is YYDKDF in the germline V gene (reference sequence). There are 14 residues in the CDR3. Trimming stripped 0 bases from V and 2 bases from J, with 7 bases between. The CDR3 DNA reads as TGTGCCACCAGCAGAGATAGAGCTCAAGAGACCCAGTACTTC. It encodes CATSRDRAQETQYF.

In this sample, this clone turned up a few times. The chain is built from TRBV4-3 and TRBJ1-2; 8 nucleotides align to TRBD1. The germline gives CDR1 LGHNA, CDR2 YSLEER. V lost 0 bases, J lost 2 bases, and 11 bases stayed unmatched. This CDR3 spans 18 amino acids. DNA of the CDR3: TGCGCCAGCAGCCAAGAAGCCAGGACAGGGACTAAGAACTATGGCTACACCTTC. It codes for CASSQEARTGTKNYGYTF.

This clone was seen only a few times. This chain joins TRBV28 and TRBJ2-5, with D possibly being TRBD2 (6 bases). Trimming took 6 bases from V and 0 from J, leaving 26 bases between them. This CDR3 region has 19 residues. In germline, CDR1 is MDHEN, CDR2 SYDVKM. The chain's CDR3 is CASSEGSRFAGNNQETQYF. The CDR3 DNA sequence: TGTGCCAGCAGCGAAGGATCGCGATTTGCGGGGAACAACCAAGAGACCCAGTACTTC.

This clone was counted a few times. The gene calls are TRBV5-1 and TRBJ1-2; TRBD1 matches at 7 bases. With 4 bases clipped from V and 0 bases from J, the junction kept 6 bases outside the gene matches. The germline V gene encodes CDR1 SGHRS and CDR2 YFSETQ. The CDR3 length is 15 residues. The DNA for the CDR3 is TGCGCCAGCAGCCCTCGGGACAGAGCTAACTATGGCTACACCTTC. This encodes CASSPRDRANYGYTF.

The V call is TRBV5-1, the J call TRBJ2-5; D is possibly TRBD1 (6 bases). This CDR3 contains 16 residues. V was cut by 7 bases and J by 2 bases, with 21 bases left in between. CDR1 is SGHRS and CDR2 is YFSETQ in the germline V gene. The CDR3 sequence: CASARGKGTTQETQYF. CDR3 coding DNA: TGCGCCAGCGCCAGGGGAAAAGGGACCACGCAAGAGACCCAGTACTTC.

This clone was counted only a few times. The chain is built from TRBV19 and TRBJ2-1; TRBD2 might be the D (6 bases). Germline CDR1 LNHDA, CDR2 SQIVND (reference sequence). The V gene lost 7 bases and the J gene lost 7 bases, with 14 bases spanning the gap. This CDR3 comprises 13 residues. The CDR3 reads CASTHDGGNEQFF. The CDR3 bases are TGTGCCAGTACCCACGACGGGGGAAATGAGCAGTTCTTC. The whole variable domain, filled in from reference TRBV19 and TRBJ2-1, reads DGGITQSPKYLFRKEGQNVTLSCEQNLNHDAMYWYRQDPGQGLRLIYYSQIVNDFQKGDIAEGYSVSREKKESFPLTVTSAQKNPTAFYLCASTHDGGNEQFFGPGTRLTVL.

This clone showed up just a few times. The chain joins TRBV28 to TRBJ1-2; D gene ambiguous. Germline CDR1 is MDHEN and CDR2 is SYDVKM. V was pared by 3 bases and J by 11 bases, with 10 bases between. The CDR3 runs 11 residues. The CDR3 DNA is TGTGCCAGCAGTTTCAGCGGCGGGTACACCTTC. Its protein product is CASSFSGGYTF.

In its sample, this clone was seen a few times. The rearrangement joins TRBV2 to TRBJ1-5; D gene unclear. The CDR3 sequence is 13 residues long. CDR1 SNHLY and CDR2 FYNNEI come from the germline V gene. The V end lost 1 base, the J end lost 6 bases, and 7 bases lay between the germline ends. CDR3 nucleotide sequence: TGTGCCAGCAGTGAAGAGAACAGTCAGCCCCAGCATTTT. The encoded protein is CASSEENSQPQHF.

CDR3: CASSQSTGELFF. CDR3 DNA: TGTGCCAGCAGTCAGTCTACCGGGGAGCTGTTTTTT. The chain links TRBV6-5 to TRBJ2-2; D gene uncertain. The length of the CDR3 is 12 residues. Germline V CDR1 and CDR2: MNHEY, SVGAGI. Trimming removed 5 bases from V and 5 bases from J, with 6 bases in between.

There are a few counts of this clone. The chain combines TRBV7-9 with TRBJ2-4; 7 bases are shared with TRBD2. Germline CDR1 SEHNR, CDR2 FQNEAQ (reference sequence). After removal of 5 bases from V and 6 bases from J, the junction contained 7 bases not matched to a gene. There are 14 residues in the CDR3. The CDR3 sequence is CASSPLGGLNIQYF. CDR3 DNA: TGTGCCAGCAGCCCTCTGGGAGGGTTAAACATTCAGTACTTC. Full variable domain (outside the CDR3, taken from reference TRBV7-9 and TRBJ2-4): DTGVSQNPRHKITKRGQNVTFRCDPISEHNRLYWYRQTLGQGPEFLTYFQNEAQLEKSRLLSDRFSAERPKGSFSTLEIQRTEQGDSAMYLCASSPLGGLNIQYFGAGTRLSVL.

The table lists this clone with a few counts. J is TRBJ2-5 and V is TRBV2, with 12 bases aligning to TRBD2. The CDR3 is 17 residues long. The germline V gene encodes CDR1 SNHLY and CDR2 FYNNEI. V trimming: 5 bases; J trimming: 4 bases; junction bases outside the gene matches: 11. The CDR3 loop reads CASSLGLAGSYAETQYF. The CDR3 DNA sequence: TGTGCCAGCAGTCTCGGACTAGCGGGGTCCTACGCAGAGACCCAGTACTTC.

The chain joins TRBV4-1 to TRBJ1-3, with D unclear. Germline loops: CDR1 MGHRA, CDR2 YSYEKL. The CDR3 spans 15 residues. V was pared by 2 bases and J by 0 bases, with 8 bases between. DNA for the CDR3: TGCGCCAGCAGCCAAACGGGAAGCTCTGGAAACACCATATATTTT. The encoded protein is CASSQTGSSGNTIYF.

CDR3 DNA: TGTGCCTGGGAGGACAGGGACCTTGGAAACACCATATATTTT. Amino acids: CAWEDRDLGNTIYF. The chain employs TRBV30 and TRBJ1-3; 8 positions match TRBD1. Per germline, CDR1 GTSNPN and CDR2 SVGIG (reference sequence). The CDR3 is 14 residues long. With V trimmed by 5 bases and J by 3 bases, 6 bases remained unmatched. Using reference TRBV30 and TRBJ1-3 for the parts outside the CDR3, the full variable domain is SQTIHQWPATLVQPVGSPLSLECTVEGTSNPNLYWYRQAAGRGLQLLFYSVGIGQISSEVPQNLSASRPQDRQFILSSKKLLLSDSGFYLCAWEDRDLGNTIYFGEGSWLTVV.

The chain carries TRBV28 and TRBJ2-7; D possibly corresponds to TRBD1 (6 bases). CDR3 length: 13 amino acids. Per germline, CDR1 MDHEN and CDR2 SYDVKM. V was clipped by 7 bases and J by 5 bases, with 15 bases between them. CDR3 nucleotide sequence: TGTGCCAGCATTACAGGGATGGAGGACGAGCAGTACTTC. This sequence encodes CASITGMEDEQYF. Full variable domain (rest looked up from reference TRBV28 and TRBJ2-7): DVKVTQSSRYLVKRTGEKVFLECVQDMDHENMFWYRQDPGLGLRLIYFSYDVKMKEKGDIPEGYSVSREKKERFSLILESASTNQTSMYLCASITGMEDEQYFGPGTRLTVT.

The rearrangement links TRBV19 to TRBJ1-1, with D perhaps matching TRBD1 (5 bases). The V gene's germline CDR1 is LNHDA and CDR2 SQIVND (reference sequence). Trimming removed 5 bases from V and 0 bases from J, with 10 bases in between. The CDR3 length is 14 residues. Here the CDR3 reads CASSGGDLNTEAFF. In DNA, the CDR3 is TGTGCCAGTAGTGGGGGGGACCTGAACACTGAAGCTTTCTTT.

This clone was found a few times. The chain carries TRBV19 and TRBJ2-4; TRBD1 aligns across 8 bases. The J segment lost 0 bases and the V segment lost 0 bases, leaving 4 bases of the junction unmatched. CDR3 length equals 17 residues. CDR1 is LNHDA, CDR2 SQIVND, per germline (reference sequence). The CDR3 here is CASSIDRDRLAKNIQYF. As DNA, the CDR3 is TGTGCCAGTAGTATAGATCGGGACAGGCTAGCCAAAAACATTCAGTACTTC.

V is TRBV5-4 and J is TRBJ2-1, with D perhaps TRBD1 (6 bases). Trimming removed 5 bases from V and 0 bases from J, with 18 bases in between. Germline V gene lookup returns CDR1 SGHNT and CDR2 YYREEE (reference sequence). The CDR3 has 17 amino acids. DNA for the CDR3: TGTGCCAGCAGTCCCGGTGGCGCGGACAGCTCCTACAATGAGCAGTTCTTC. Its protein product is CASSPGGADSSYNEQFF.

The chain is built from TRBV7-2 and TRBJ1-2; weak D call: TRBD1 (6 bases). Trimming took off 4 bases at V and 8 bases at J, with 14 bases between the two ends. This CDR3 is built from 13 residues. The germline gives CDR1 SGHTA, CDR2 FQGNSA. CDR3 coding DNA: TGTGCCAGCAGCTCACAGGGAAAGGGCGGCTACACCTTC. This encodes CASSSQGKGGYTF.

This clone was picked up a small number of times. The gene calls are TRBV9 and TRBJ1-2; D may be TRBD1 (5 bases). Trimming pared 0 bases from V and 5 bases from J, leaving 8 bases between. The germline V gene encodes CDR1 SGDLS and CDR2 YYNGEE. This CDR3 is 13 amino acids long. The CDR3 sequence is CASSVEQEYGYTF. The DNA of the CDR3 is TGTGCCAGCAGCGTAGAACAGGAGTATGGCTACACCTTC. The full variable domain, rest sourced from reference TRBV9 and TRBJ1-2, is DSGVTQTPKHLITATGQRVTLRCSPRSGDLSVYWYQQSLDQGLQFLIQYYNGEERAKGNILERFSAQQFPDLHSELNLSSLELGDSALYFCASSVEQEYGYTFGSGTRLTVV.